Listed here are 12 T cell receptor beta chains from one sample, sequenced in a study of CD8 T cells in ankylosing spondylitis. No antigens are known for them. TCRdb re-derived calls from the 5' RACE reads in MiXCR, one entry per CDR3 protein. The sample consists of some 840,000 distinct CDR3 sequences, over 9.5% of them appearing once. Study-level points and caveats: Ankylosing spondylitis blood appeared to carry a characteristic TCR beta motif of roughly 8 highly homologous variants.

The sample was blood, either unsorted or a sorted T cell fraction (not recorded which). The receptors come from a male donor with ankylosing spondylitis.

This clonotype was seen at least ten times. The chain employs TRBV29-1 and TRBJ2-1, with unresolved D. With 4 bases removed from V and 6 bases from J, the gap between germline ends came to 13 bases. The CDR3 has 13 amino acids. Germline-derived CDR1 and CDR2 are SQVTM and ANQGSEA. CDR3: CSVGSLARNEQFF. Written as DNA, the CDR3 is TGCAGCGTTGGGTCACTCGCTCGCAATGAGCAGTTCTTC.

This clonotype was seen ten or more times. V and J are TRBV3-1 and TRBJ2-3; D might be TRBD1 (5 bases). The CDR3 runs 15 residues. Per germline, CDR1 LGHDT and CDR2 YNNKEL (reference sequence). Trimming shortened V by 4 bases and J by 0 bases, and 11 bases separated the two germline ends. The CDR3, as DNA: TGTGCCAGCAGCCTAACAGGAGCTAGCACAGATACGCAGTATTTT. Translating gives CASSLTGASTDTQYF.

This clonotype came up many times. This sequence joins TRBV10-3 and TRBJ2-7, with 8 nucleotides matching TRBD1. V lost 6 bases to trimming and J lost 10 bases; unmatched junction nucleotides: 11. Germline V gene sequence: CDR1 ENHRY, CDR2 SYGVKD. The CDR3 sequence is 13 residues long. CDR3 bases: TGTGCCATCAGCGTGAGGGGCGACAGGGGCCAGTACTTC. Encoded protein: CAISVRGDRGQYF.

This chain uses TRBV4-2 with TRBJ1-6; no reliable D call. The CDR3 covers 16 residues. Trimming removed 4 bases from V and 7 bases from J, with 17 bases in between. Looked up from germline, CDR1 is LGHNA and CDR2 is YNFKEQ. The CDR3 DNA reads as TGTGCCAGCAGCCTCGGCAGTCGGAAGAGGAATTCACCCCTCCACTTT. Its protein is CASSLGSRKRNSPLHF.

This clonotype was counted only a few times. The chain combines TRBV12-3 or TRBV12-4 with TRBJ2-1; D uncertain. The CDR3 contains 13 residues. V shed 2 bases and J shed 8 bases, with 10 bases lying between them. The DNA for the CDR3 is TGTGCCAGCAGTTTACTGCGGATCCATGAGCAGTTCTTC. Its translation is CASSLLRIHEQFF.

This clonotype was observed a few times. The rearrangement joins TRBV15 to TRBJ1-6; D is ambiguous. Trimming took off 0 bases at V and 11 bases at J, with 11 bases between the two ends. Germline V CDR1 and CDR2: LNHNV, YYDKDF (reference sequence). CDR3 size: 14 residues. The CDR3 here is CATSRDAEGTPLHF. The CDR3 DNA reads as TGTGCCACCAGCAGAGACGCAGAAGGGACACCCCTCCACTTT.

The genes are TRBV15 and TRBJ1-2, with TRBD1 identical over 11 bases. CDR1 and CDR2 (germline): LNHNV, YYDKDF (reference sequence). V gave up 0 bases and J gave up 7 bases; unmatched junction bases: 4. CDR3 length: 15 residues. The CDR3 here is CATSRDRGTGGGYTF. The CDR3 DNA is TGTGCCACCAGCAGAGATAGAGGGACAGGGGGTGGCTACACCTTC.

The sample holds a few counts of this clonotype. This sequence joins TRBV28 and TRBJ1-1; 9 positions match TRBD1. The CDR3 contains 14 residues. Germline V gene lookup returns CDR1 MDHEN and CDR2 SYDVKM. The trim removed 5 bases at V and 4 bases at J, leaving 5 bases unmatched. DNA for the CDR3: TGTGCCAGCAGTGACAGGGGGTATATCACTGAAGCTTTCTTT. It encodes CASSDRGYITEAFF.

This rearrangement joins TRBV7-2 to TRBJ1-2, with D unresolved. V lost 1 base and J 5 bases, leaving 17 bases between the germline ends. Germline V gene sequence: CDR1 SGHTA, CDR2 FQGNSA. The CDR3 extends over 16 amino acids. CDR3 amino acids: CASSLGSGSAGYGYTF. The CDR3 DNA reads TGTGCCAGCAGCTTAGGTAGTGGCAGCGCCGGTTATGGCTACACCTTC. Full variable domain (missing parts from reference TRBV7-2 and TRBJ1-2): GAGVSQSPSNKVTEKGKDVELRCDPISGHTALYWYRQSLGQGLEFLIYFQGNSAPDKSGLPSDRFSAERTGGSVSTLTIQRTQQEDSAVYLCASSLGSGSAGYGYTFGSGTRLTVV.

There are a few counts of this clonotype. The genes are TRBV21-1 and TRBJ2-7; TRBD1, the table's D call, was not compared with the DNA. TRBV21-1 is tagged as a pseudogene. The CDR3 covers 15 residues. CDR3 sequence reads: CASSKEGISSYEQYF. The CDR3 DNA sequence: TGTGCCAGCAGCAAAGAGGGGATAAGCTCCTACGAGCAGTACTTC.

The chain is built from TRBV20-1 and TRBJ1-5; D uncertain. V shed 6 bases and J shed 6 bases, with 18 bases lying between them. The CDR3 has 14 residues. CDR1 and CDR2 from the germline V gene are DFQATT and SNEGSKA (reference sequence). The CDR3 bases are TGCAGTGCAACCTGGATCAGCACGAGTCAGCCCCAGCATTTT. This gives the protein CSATWISTSQPQHF.

This clonotype was detected ten times or more. V gene TRBV12-3 or TRBV12-4 combines with J gene TRBJ1-1, with D unclear. V lost 0 bases to trimming and J lost 6 bases, with 11 bases between them. The CDR3 is 14 residues long. CDR3 in DNA: TGTGCCAGCAGTTTAGCAGCGAGTGGTGCTGAAGCTTTCTTT. Translation gives CASSLAASGAEAFF.